This TCR beta chain was captured by sequencing in a study of blood T cell repertoires in COVID-19. Study-level background: Some COVID-19 samples were acute and others convalescent; all came from the United States, Italy and Spain. Nucleic acid was either cDNA or gDNA, and it came from T cells, B-cell-depleted T cells, or PBMCs.

Data came from immunoSEQ multiplex PCR; TCRdb stores just in-frame clones and leaves some out. The data hold roughly 120,000 clones, with around 80% observed a single time. Germline V gene sequence: CDR1 SNHLY, CDR2 FYNNEI. The CDR3 runs to 16 residues. After removal of 3 bases from V and 5 bases from J, the junction contained 9 bases not matched to a gene. The sequenced sample consisted of peripheral blood. This clonotype was sampled from a man aged 65-85 years with acute or convalescent COVID-19. The chain employs TRBV2 and TRBJ2-5; 10 nucleotides line up with TRBD2. CDR3 amino acids: CASSDGLAGVHETQYF. CDR3 nucleotide sequence: TGTGCCAGCAGTGATGGCCTAGCGGGGGTACACGAGACCCAGTACTTC.